This T cell receptor beta chain came from a study of identical twins. Study observations and caveats: Twin sharing of out-of-frame TCR alpha was underestimated by models in monozygotic pairs. These conclusions were based on statistical analysis (cross-sectional, not following the same donors). Potential partial confounding of zero-insertion analyses by invariant MAIT and iNKT cells was noted.

Losses at the gene ends were 1 base for V and 4 bases for J; bases not matched to a gene: 5. CDR1 is MNHEY, CDR2 SMNVEV, per germline (reference sequence). This CDR3 spans 16 amino acids. A universal primer site arose from template switching, and cDNA bore unique molecular identifiers. TCRdb called the 5' RACE reads again in MiXCR, with one record for every CDR3 protein. Here the sample spans approximately 260,000 distinct CDR3 sequences, around 15% being singletons. This clonotype was seen a few times. The antigen is unknown. The material sequenced was memory (CD45RO+) T cells sorted from blood. This sequence joins TRBV27 and TRBJ2-3; 10 bases are shared with TRBD1. This TCR derives from a young woman in good health. CDR3 amino acids: CASSLLPGQGADTQYF. The CDR3 region has the DNA TGTGCCAGCAGTTTATTACCCGGACAGGGGGCAGATACGCAGTATTTT.